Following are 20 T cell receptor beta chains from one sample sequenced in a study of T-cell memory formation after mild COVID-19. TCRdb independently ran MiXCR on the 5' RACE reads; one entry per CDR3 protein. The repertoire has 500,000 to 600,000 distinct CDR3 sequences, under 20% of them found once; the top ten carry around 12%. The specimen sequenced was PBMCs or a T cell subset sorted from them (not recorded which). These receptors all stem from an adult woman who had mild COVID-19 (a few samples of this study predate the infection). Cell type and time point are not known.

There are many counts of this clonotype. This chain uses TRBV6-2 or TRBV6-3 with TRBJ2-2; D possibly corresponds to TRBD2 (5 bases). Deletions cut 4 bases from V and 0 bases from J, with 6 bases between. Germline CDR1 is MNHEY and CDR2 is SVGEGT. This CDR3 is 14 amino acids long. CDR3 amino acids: CASSWTANTGELFF. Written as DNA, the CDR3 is TGTGCCAGCAGTTGGACTGCGAACACCGGGGAGCTGTTTTTT.

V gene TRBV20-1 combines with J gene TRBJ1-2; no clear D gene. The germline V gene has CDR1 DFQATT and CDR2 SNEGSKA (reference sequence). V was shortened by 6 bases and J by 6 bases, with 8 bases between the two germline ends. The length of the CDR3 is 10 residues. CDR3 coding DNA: TGCAGTGCGCCAGGACATGGCTACACCTTC. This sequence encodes CSAPGHGYTF.

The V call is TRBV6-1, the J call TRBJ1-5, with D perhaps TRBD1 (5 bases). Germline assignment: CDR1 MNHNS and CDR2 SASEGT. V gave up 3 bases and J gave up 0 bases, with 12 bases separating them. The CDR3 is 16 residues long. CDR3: CASSEQGRPSNQPQHF. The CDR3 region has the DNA TGTGCCAGCAGTGAGCAGGGCAGACCTAGCAATCAGCCCCAGCATTTT.

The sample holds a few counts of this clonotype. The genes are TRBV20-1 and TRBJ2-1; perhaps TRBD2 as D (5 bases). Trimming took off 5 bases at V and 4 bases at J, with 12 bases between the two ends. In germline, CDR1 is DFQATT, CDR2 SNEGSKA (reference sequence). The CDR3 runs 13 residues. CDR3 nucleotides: TGCAGTGCTCCGATCGGGAATTACAATGAGCAGTTCTTC. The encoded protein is CSAPIGNYNEQFF.

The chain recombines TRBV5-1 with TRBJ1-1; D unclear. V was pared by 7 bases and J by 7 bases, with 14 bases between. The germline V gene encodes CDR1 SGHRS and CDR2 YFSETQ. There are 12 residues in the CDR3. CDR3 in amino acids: CASRRVGIEAFF. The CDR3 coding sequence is TGCGCCAGCCGGAGGGTTGGGATTGAAGCTTTCTTT.

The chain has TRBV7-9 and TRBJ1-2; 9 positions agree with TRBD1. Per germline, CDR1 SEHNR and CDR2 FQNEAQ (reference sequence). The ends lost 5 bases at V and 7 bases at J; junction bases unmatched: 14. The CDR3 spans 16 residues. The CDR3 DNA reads TGTGCCAGCAGCCCAAGTCTCACAGGGGGCGCGGCTGGCTACACCTTC. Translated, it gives CASSPSLTGGAAGYTF.

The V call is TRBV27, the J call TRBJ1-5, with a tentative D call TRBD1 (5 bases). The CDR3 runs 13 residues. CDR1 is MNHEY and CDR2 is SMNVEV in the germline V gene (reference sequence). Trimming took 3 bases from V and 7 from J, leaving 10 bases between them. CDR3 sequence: CASSLFGGQPQHF. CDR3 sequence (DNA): TGTGCCAGCAGTTTGTTCGGGGGACAGCCCCAGCATTTT.

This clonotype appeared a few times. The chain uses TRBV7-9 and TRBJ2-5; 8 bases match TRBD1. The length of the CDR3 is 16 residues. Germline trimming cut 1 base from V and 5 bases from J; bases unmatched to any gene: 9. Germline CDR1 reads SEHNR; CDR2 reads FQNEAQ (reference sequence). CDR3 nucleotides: TGTGCCAGCAGCTTAGTAGGACAGGGCCTGGGGGAGACCCAGTACTTC. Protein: CASSLVGQGLGETQYF.

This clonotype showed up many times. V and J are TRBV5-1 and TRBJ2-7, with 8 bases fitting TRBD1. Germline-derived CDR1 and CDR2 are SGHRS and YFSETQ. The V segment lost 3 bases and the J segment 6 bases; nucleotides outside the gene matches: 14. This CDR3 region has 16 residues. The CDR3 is CASSSNGQGPPGEQYF. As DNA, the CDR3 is TGCGCCAGCAGCTCAAACGGACAGGGCCCCCCTGGCGAGCAGTACTTC.

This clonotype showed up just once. The CDR3 coding sequence is TGTGCCAGCAAGGGACTCAGGGAGCCCCAGCATTTT. As protein: CASKGLREPQHF. This chain connects TRBV21-1 to TRBJ1-5. TRBV21-1 is marked as a pseudogene. The CDR3 is 12 residues long.

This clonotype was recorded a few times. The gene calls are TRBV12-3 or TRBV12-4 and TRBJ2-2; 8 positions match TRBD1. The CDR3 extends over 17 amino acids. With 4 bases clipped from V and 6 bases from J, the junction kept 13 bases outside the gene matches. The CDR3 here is CASSYSPDRVGSGELFF. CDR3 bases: TGTGCCAGCAGTTATAGCCCGGACAGGGTAGGATCCGGGGAGCTGTTTTTT.

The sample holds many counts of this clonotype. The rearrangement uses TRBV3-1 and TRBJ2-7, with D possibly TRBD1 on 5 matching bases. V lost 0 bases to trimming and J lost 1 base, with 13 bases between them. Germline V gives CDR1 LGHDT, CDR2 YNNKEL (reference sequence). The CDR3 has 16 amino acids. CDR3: CASSQDEDIQSYEQYF. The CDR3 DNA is TGTGCCAGCAGCCAAGATGAGGACATTCAATCCTACGAGCAGTACTTC.

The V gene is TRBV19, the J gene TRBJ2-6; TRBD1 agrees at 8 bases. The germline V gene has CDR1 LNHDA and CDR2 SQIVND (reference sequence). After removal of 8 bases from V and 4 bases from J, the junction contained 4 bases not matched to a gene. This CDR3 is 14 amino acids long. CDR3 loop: CASGQGTGANVLTF. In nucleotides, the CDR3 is TGTGCCAGTGGACAGGGAACCGGGGCCAACGTCCTGACTTTC. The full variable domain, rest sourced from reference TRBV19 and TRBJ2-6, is DGGITQSPKYLFRKEGQNVTLSCEQNLNHDAMYWYRQDPGQGLRLIYYSQIVNDFQKGDIAEGYSVSREKKESFPLTVTSAQKNPTAFYLCASGQGTGANVLTFGAGSRLTVL.

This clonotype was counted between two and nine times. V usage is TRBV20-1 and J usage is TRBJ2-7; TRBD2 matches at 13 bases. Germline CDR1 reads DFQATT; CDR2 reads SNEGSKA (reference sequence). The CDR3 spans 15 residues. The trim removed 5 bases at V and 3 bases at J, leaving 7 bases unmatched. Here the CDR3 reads CSAFGLAGELYEQYF. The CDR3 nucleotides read TGCAGTGCTTTCGGACTAGCGGGGGAACTCTACGAGCAGTACTTC.

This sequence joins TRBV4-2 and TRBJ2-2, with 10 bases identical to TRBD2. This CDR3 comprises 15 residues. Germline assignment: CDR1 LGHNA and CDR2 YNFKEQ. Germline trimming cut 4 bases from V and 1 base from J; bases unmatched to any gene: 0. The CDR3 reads CASSRLAGNTGELFF. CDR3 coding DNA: TGTGCCAGCAGCCGACTAGCGGGGAACACCGGGGAGCTGTTTTTT.

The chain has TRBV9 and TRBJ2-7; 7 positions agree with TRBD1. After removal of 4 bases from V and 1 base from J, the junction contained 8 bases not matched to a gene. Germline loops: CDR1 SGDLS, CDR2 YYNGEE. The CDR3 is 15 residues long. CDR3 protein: CASSYGSTGSYEQYF. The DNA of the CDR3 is TGTGCCAGCAGCTATGGTTCGACAGGGTCCTACGAGCAGTACTTC.

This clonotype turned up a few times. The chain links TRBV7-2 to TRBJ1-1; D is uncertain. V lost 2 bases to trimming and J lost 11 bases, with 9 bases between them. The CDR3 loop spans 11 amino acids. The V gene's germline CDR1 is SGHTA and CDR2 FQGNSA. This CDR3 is CASSLRVGAFF. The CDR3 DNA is TGTGCCAGCAGCTTAAGAGTTGGGGCTTTCTTT.

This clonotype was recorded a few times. CDR3 coding DNA: TGTGCCAGCAGCTGGACCCGGCGGAACAATGAGCAGTTCTTC. Its protein is CASSWTRRNNEQFF. The chain recombines TRBV11-2 with TRBJ2-1; D is ambiguous. The V gene lost 4 bases and the J gene lost 5 bases, with 12 bases spanning the gap. Germline V lookup: CDR1 SGHAT, CDR2 FQNNGV. The CDR3 contains 14 residues.

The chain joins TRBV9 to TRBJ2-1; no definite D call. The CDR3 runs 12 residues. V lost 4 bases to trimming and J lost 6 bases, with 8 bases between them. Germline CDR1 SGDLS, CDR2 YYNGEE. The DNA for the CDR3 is TGTGCCAGCAGCTTTCAGTCCAATGAGCAGTTCTTC. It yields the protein CASSFQSNEQFF.

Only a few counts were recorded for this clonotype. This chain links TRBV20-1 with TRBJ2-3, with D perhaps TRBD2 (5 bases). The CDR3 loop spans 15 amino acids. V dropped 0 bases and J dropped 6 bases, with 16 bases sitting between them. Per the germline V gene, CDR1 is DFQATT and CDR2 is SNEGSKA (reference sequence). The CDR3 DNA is TGCAGTGCTAGAGATTGGTTGGAGGCTGGGGATACGCAGTATTTT. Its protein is CSARDWLEAGDTQYF.